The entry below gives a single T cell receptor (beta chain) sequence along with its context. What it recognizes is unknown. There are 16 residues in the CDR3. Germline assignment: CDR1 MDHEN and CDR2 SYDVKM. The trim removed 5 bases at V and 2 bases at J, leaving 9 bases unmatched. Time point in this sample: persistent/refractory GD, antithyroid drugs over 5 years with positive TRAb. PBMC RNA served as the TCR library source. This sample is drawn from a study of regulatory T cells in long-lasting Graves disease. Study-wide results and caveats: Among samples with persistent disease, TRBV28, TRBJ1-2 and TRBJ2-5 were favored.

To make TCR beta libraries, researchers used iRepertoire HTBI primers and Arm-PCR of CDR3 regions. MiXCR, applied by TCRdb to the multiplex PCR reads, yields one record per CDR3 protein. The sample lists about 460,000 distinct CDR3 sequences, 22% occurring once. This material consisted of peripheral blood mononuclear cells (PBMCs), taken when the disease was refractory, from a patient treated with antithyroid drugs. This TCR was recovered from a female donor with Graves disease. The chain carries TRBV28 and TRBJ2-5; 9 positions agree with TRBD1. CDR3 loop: CASSPPGQGRQETQYF. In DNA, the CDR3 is TGTGCCAGCAGTCCCCCAGGACAGGGGAGACAAGAGACCCAGTACTTC.